Shown below are 24 T cell receptor beta chains from a single sample sequenced in a study of blood T cell repertoires in COVID-19. Sequenced by immunoSEQ multiplex PCR; TCRdb stores in-frame clones only, minus some. This sample carries 200,000 to 300,000 clones, approximately 83% of them seen once, and the ten largest clones take roughly 3.3%. Sequencing was carried out using PBMCs or T cells enriched from blood (not recorded which). The receptor set was obtained from a woman aged 40 to 50 with acute COVID-19.

This clone showed up just once. This rearrangement joins TRBV28 to TRBJ2-1; TRBD2 matches 8 bases. The V and J ends lost 7 bases and 6 bases, in that order; junction bases with no gene match: 11. Per germline, CDR1 MDHEN and CDR2 SYDVKM. The CDR3 runs to 15 residues. In nucleotides, the CDR3 is TGTGCCAGCACCCCGGGGGGCGGGAGGTCCAATGAGCAGTTCTTC. It is translated as CASTPGGGRSNEQFF.

This clone was seen only once. The genes are TRBV5-1 and TRBJ2-7; 15 bases map to TRBD2. Germline CDR1 SGHRS, CDR2 YFSETQ. The CDR3 consists of 15 residues. J was trimmed by 2 bases and V by 5 bases; bases with no gene match: 2. CDR3 nucleotides: TGCGCCAGCAGTGGACTAGCGGGAGGGCCCTACGAGCAGTACTTC. Amino acids: CASSGLAGGPYEQYF.

The rearrangement links TRBV11-3 to TRBJ2-3, with 12 nucleotides matching TRBD2. The germline V gene has CDR1 SGHNT and CDR2 YENEEA. The length of the CDR3 is 16 residues. The V and J ends lost 3 bases and 2 bases, in that order; junction bases with no gene match: 3. The CDR3 loop is CASSFGTSGHTDTQYF. For the CDR3, the DNA is TGTGCCAGCAGCTTTGGGACTAGCGGGCACACAGATACGCAGTATTTT. The complete variable domain, with remaining parts taken from reference TRBV11-3 and TRBJ2-3, reads EAGVVQSPRYKIIEKKQPVAFWCNPISGHNTLYWYLQNLGQGPELLIRYENEEAVDDSQLPKDRFSAERLKGVDSTLKIQPAELGDSAVYLCASSFGTSGHTDTQYFGPGTRLTVL.

The chain carries TRBV21-1 and TRBJ2-7; the table names TRBD1, a call not compared with the DNA. TRBV21-1 is a pseudogene locus. CDR3 size: 13 residues. This chain's CDR3 is CASSKGHSREQYF. The CDR3 nucleotides read TGTGCCAGCAGCAAAGGACACAGCAGAGAGCAGTACTTC.

The table lists this clone with a few counts. The V call is TRBV7-9, the J call TRBJ1-5; 7 positions agree with TRBD1. The CDR3 is 15 amino acids. Looked up from germline, CDR1 is SEHNR and CDR2 is FQNEAQ (reference sequence). Germline trimming cut 3 bases from V and 4 bases from J; bases unmatched to any gene: 6. The CDR3 loop reads CASSLVTGENQPQHF. The CDR3 region has the DNA TGTGCCAGCAGCTTGGTAACAGGGGAAAATCAGCCCCAGCATTTT. The full variable domain, rest sourced from reference TRBV7-9 and TRBJ1-5, is DTGVSQNPRHKITKRGQNVTFRCDPISEHNRLYWYRQTLGQGPEFLTYFQNEAQLEKSRLLSDRFSAERPKGSFSTLEIQRTEQGDSAMYLCASSLVTGENQPQHFGDGTRLSIL.

The rearrangement links TRBV14 to TRBJ2-3, with a possible D match to TRBD1 (7 bases). Between the trimmed V and J ends, which lost 1 base and 0 bases, there was a span of 11 bases. The CDR3 runs to 16 residues. Germline CDR1 is SGHDN and CDR2 is FVKESK. In nucleotides, the CDR3 is TGTGCCAGCAGCCAAGTGGAGGGGGCTAGCACAGATACGCAGTATTTT. The encoded protein is CASSQVEGASTDTQYF.

The V and J genes are TRBV30 and TRBJ2-1, with a weak D call TRBD1 (6 bases). Per germline, CDR1 GTSNPN and CDR2 SVGIG (reference sequence). The CDR3 has 13 amino acids. The V end was cut by 1 base, the J end by 9 bases, with 13 bases between. CDR3 region: CAWSGGLAGEQFF. The CDR3 bases are TGTGCCTGGAGTGGGGGGCTAGCCGGTGAGCAGTTCTTC.

The chain employs TRBV10-3 and TRBJ2-5; 8 bases match TRBD1. From germline, CDR1 is ENHRY and CDR2 SYGVKD. V dropped 1 base and J dropped 5; count of bases not matched to a gene: 0. This CDR3 is 13 amino acids long. CDR3 sequence (DNA): TGTGCCATCAGTGAGTACAGGGGGGAGACCCAGTACTTC. It translates to CAISEYRGETQYF.

The chain recombines TRBV14 with TRBJ2-1, with D perhaps TRBD2 (5 bases). Per the germline V gene, CDR1 is SGHDN and CDR2 is FVKESK. The CDR3 length is 14 residues. V shed 1 base and J shed 5 bases, with 9 bases lying between them. CDR3 DNA sequence: TGTGCCAGCAGCCAAGGAGGGTATAACAATGAGCAGTTCTTC. It translates to CASSQGGYNNEQFF.

The V and J genes are TRBV7-3 and TRBJ2-3, with 7 bases fitting TRBD2. Trimming removed 0 bases from V and 0 bases from J; junction bases left unmatched: 0. CDR1 and CDR2 from the germline V gene are SGHTA and FQGTGA. The CDR3 has 15 amino acids. The CDR3 is CASSLTAGSTDTQYF. The CDR3 coding sequence is TGTGCCAGCAGCTTAACAGCGGGAAGCACAGATACGCAGTATTTT.

This sequence joins TRBV19 and TRBJ1-1; possibly TRBD1 for D (6 bases). The CDR3 length is 11 residues. The V and J ends lost 10 bases and 4 bases respectively, with 10 bases between them. Germline CDR1 and CDR2: LNHDA and SQIVND (reference sequence). CDR3 DNA: TGTGCCACCAGGGGCGGCACTGAAGCTTTCTTT. It translates to CATRGGTEAFF.

The gene calls are TRBV5-1 and TRBJ1-1, with 10 bases matching TRBD1. CDR1 and CDR2 from the germline V gene are SGHRS and YFSETQ. The CDR3 has 14 amino acids. With V trimmed by 5 bases and J by 10 bases, 11 bases remained unmatched. CDR3: CASRPGQGRERAFF. CDR3 DNA: TGCGCCAGCAGACCGGGACAGGGGAGGGAGCGAGCTTTCTTT.

The chain employs TRBV5-4 and TRBJ2-5; D might be TRBD1 (5 bases). The CDR3 totals 14 residues. Germline V gene data show CDR1 as SGHNT and CDR2 as YYREEE (reference sequence). The germline V and J ends were trimmed by 5 bases and 2 bases, with 13 bases remaining between them. This CDR3 is CASSPGIRQETQYF. DNA for the CDR3: TGTGCCAGCAGTCCAGGGATTCGACAAGAGACCCAGTACTTC. Drawing the rest from reference TRBV5-4 and TRBJ2-5, the complete variable domain is ETGVTQSPTHLIKTRGQQVTLRCSSQSGHNTVSWYQQALGQGPQFIFQYYREEENGRGNFPPRFSGLQFPNYSSELNVNALELDDSALYLCASSPGIRQETQYFGPGTRLLVL.

The V and J genes are TRBV5-4 and TRBJ2-1, with 8 bases aligning to TRBD1. CDR3 length: 15 residues. Unmatched junction bases numbered 11, after V lost 4 bases and J lost 8 bases. Germline lookup yields CDR1 SGHNT and CDR2 YYREEE (reference sequence). The CDR3 region is CASSGGQGWVYEQFF. The CDR3, as DNA: TGTGCCAGCAGCGGCGGACAGGGTTGGGTCTATGAGCAGTTCTTC.

J is TRBJ2-1 and V is TRBV5-1; 9 bases line up with TRBD2. Germline loops: CDR1 SGHRS, CDR2 YFSETQ. This CDR3 is 14 amino acids long. With 3 bases clipped from V and 7 bases from J, the junction kept 5 bases outside the gene matches. CDR3 amino acids: CASSSTSGGNEQFF. For the CDR3, the DNA is TGCGCCAGCAGCTCGACTAGCGGAGGGAATGAGCAGTTCTTC.

The J gene is TRBJ2-5, the V gene TRBV30; the D gene is possibly TRBD1 (5 bases). V was pared by 3 bases and J by 1 base, with 9 bases between. Germline loops: CDR1 GTSNPN, CDR2 SVGIG (reference sequence). This CDR3 has 13 residues. CDR3 coding DNA: TGTGCCTGGAGGCAGGGTTCCCAAGAGACCCAGTACTTC. The encoded protein is CAWRQGSQETQYF.

Comments on this clone: The sample contains more than one DNA sequence encoding this CDR3. The V gene is TRBV3-1 (or the pseudogene TRBV3-2), the J gene TRBJ2-1; 9 nucleotides align to TRBD2. With V trimmed by 0 bases and J by 3 bases, 0 bases remained unmatched. Germline CDR1 reads LGHDT; CDR2 reads YNNKEL (reference sequence). CDR3 length equals 15 residues. CDR3 region: CASSQEAGGYNEQFF. CDR3 DNA: TGTGCCAGCAGCCAAGAAGCGGGAGGCTACAATGAGCAGTTCTTC.

The V and J genes are TRBV30 and TRBJ1-2; 7 positions agree with TRBD1. CDR1 and CDR2 from the germline V gene are GTSNPN and SVGIG (reference sequence). Unmatched junction bases numbered 4, after V lost 0 bases and J lost 6 bases. This CDR3 spans 13 amino acids. The CDR3 spells CAWSVMTGNGYTF. The CDR3 DNA reads TGTGCCTGGAGTGTAATGACAGGGAATGGCTACACCTTC.

V gene TRBV11-3 combines with J gene TRBJ2-2; 9 bases match TRBD2. The CDR3 extends over 17 amino acids. J was trimmed by 4 bases and V by 3 bases; bases with no gene match: 9. Per the germline V gene, CDR1 is SGHNT and CDR2 is YENEEA. CDR3 sequence reads: CASSFIAGVKGTGELFF. The CDR3 DNA reads as TGTGCCAGCAGCTTCATAGCGGGAGTGAAGGGCACCGGGGAGCTGTTTTTT.

The chain joins TRBV7-8 to TRBJ2-1; 8 bases match TRBD2. The V gene's germline CDR1 is SGHVS and CDR2 FQNEAQ. CDR3 length: 15 amino acids. The V segment lost 7 bases and the J segment 3 bases; nucleotides outside the gene matches: 8. The CDR3 DNA follows: TGTGCCAGCACCAAGCGGGAGCTCATCTACAATGAGCAGTTCTTC. This sequence encodes CASTKRELIYNEQFF.

The chain combines TRBV19 with TRBJ2-6; perhaps TRBD1 as D (5 bases). The length of the CDR3 is 15 residues. Between the trimmed V and J ends, which lost 4 bases and 4 bases, there was a span of 11 bases. Germline V CDR1 and CDR2: LNHDA, SQIVND (reference sequence). DNA of the CDR3: TGTGCCAGTAGTAAAGGGGATGGAGGGGCCAACGTCCTGACTTTC. It codes for CASSKGDGGANVLTF.

This clone was seen only once. The chain employs TRBV29-1 and TRBJ2-1; 8 nucleotides align to TRBD2. The length of the CDR3 is 12 residues. J gave up 4 bases and V 7 bases, and 3 bases lay outside the gene matches. Germline values: CDR1 SQVTM, CDR2 ANQGSEA. CDR3 DNA: TGCAGCGCTGAGCGGGAGTACAATGAGCAGTTCTTC. It yields the protein CSAEREYNEQFF.

CDR3 sequence (DNA): TGTGCCAGCAGTTCCTTGTCTTCTAGCGGGGAACTTTACGAGCAGTACTTC. It is translated as CASSSLSSSGELYEQYF. The chain uses TRBV27 and TRBJ2-7; 9 bases agree with TRBD2. This CDR3 has 17 residues. CDR1 is MNHEY and CDR2 is SMNVEV in the germline V gene (reference sequence). V lost 4 bases and J lost 4; bases outside the gene matches: 14.

The genes are TRBV6-5 and TRBJ2-1, with TRBD1 matching over 8 bases. CDR1 is MNHEY, CDR2 SVGAGI, per germline. The ends lost 7 bases at V and 6 bases at J; junction bases unmatched: 5. The CDR3 sequence is 13 residues long. The CDR3 sequence: CASMGQEFNEQFF. The DNA for the CDR3 is TGTGCCAGCATGGGACAGGAGTTCAATGAGCAGTTCTTC.